The 2 T cell receptor beta chains below come from one sample, sequenced in a study of shared clonotypes between healthy human individuals. Positively selected for CCR7, the CD45RO-negative cells used as naive CD8 cells excluded terminally differentiated effector memory CD45RA+ cells. Data came from immunoSEQ multiplex PCR; TCRdb stores just in-frame clones and leaves some out. The sample includes about 2 million clones, about 95% of them seen just once. The sequencing input was naive CD8+ T cells sorted from blood. The receptors derive from a man between 18 and 29 years old in good health.

The V gene is TRBV27, the J gene TRBJ2-7, with D perhaps TRBD2 (6 bases). The V gene lost 6 bases and the J gene lost 0 bases, with 15 bases spanning the gap. The CDR3 length is 15 residues. Germline V CDR1 and CDR2: MNHEY, SMNVEV (reference sequence). This CDR3 reads CASSPLASSSYEQYF. In nucleotides, the CDR3 is TGTGCCAGCAGCCCACTAGCATCCAGCTCCTACGAGCAGTACTTC.

This clone showed up just a few times. The J gene is TRBJ1-2, the V gene TRBV30; maybe TRBD1 (5 bases). Germline loops: CDR1 GTSNPN, CDR2 SVGIG (reference sequence). This CDR3 is built from 12 residues. Trimming removed 1 base at V and 13 bases at J, with 16 bases between. CDR3 residues: CAWSAGLGIFTF. Here the CDR3 DNA reads TGTGCCTGGAGTGCGGGACTGGGGATTTTCACCTTC.